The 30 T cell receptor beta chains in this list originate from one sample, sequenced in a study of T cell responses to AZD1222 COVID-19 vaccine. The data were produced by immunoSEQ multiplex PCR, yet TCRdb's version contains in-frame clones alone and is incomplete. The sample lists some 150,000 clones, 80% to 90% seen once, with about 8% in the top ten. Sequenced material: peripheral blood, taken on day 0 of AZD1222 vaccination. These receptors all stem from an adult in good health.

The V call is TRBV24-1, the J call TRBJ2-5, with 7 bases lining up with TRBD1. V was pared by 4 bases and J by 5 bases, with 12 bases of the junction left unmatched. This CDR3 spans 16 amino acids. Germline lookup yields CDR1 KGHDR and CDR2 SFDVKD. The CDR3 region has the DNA TGTGCCACCAGTGACCTCGTGACAGGGTTTCGGGAGACCCAGTACTTC. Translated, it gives CATSDLVTGFRETQYF.

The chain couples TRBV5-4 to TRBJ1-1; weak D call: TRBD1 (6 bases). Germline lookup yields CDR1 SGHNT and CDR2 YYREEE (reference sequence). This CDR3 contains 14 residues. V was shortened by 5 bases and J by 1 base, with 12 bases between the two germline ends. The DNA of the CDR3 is TGTGCCAGCAGTGTGGGGGCCGGGAACACTGAAGCTTTCTTT. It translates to CASSVGAGNTEAFF.

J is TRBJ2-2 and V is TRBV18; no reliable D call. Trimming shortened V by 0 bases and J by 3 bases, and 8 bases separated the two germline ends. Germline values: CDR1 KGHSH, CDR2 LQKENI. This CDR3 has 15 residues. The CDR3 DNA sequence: TGTGCCAGCTCACCACCGTTACTTTACACCGGGGAGCTGTTTTTT. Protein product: CASSPPLLYTGELFF.

The CDR3 coding sequence is TGTGCCAGCAGCTTGATCAGGGGGCCTACTGAAGCTTTCTTT. Encoded protein: CASSLIRGPTEAFF. The chain recombines TRBV5-4 with TRBJ1-1, with 8 bases lining up with TRBD1. The CDR3 contains 14 residues. The germline V gene has CDR1 SGHNT and CDR2 YYREEE (reference sequence). With 1 base clipped from V and 5 bases from J, the junction kept 4 bases outside the gene matches.

CDR3 residues: CATSDPQGAGNEQFF. The CDR3 DNA follows: TGTGCCACCAGTGATCCACAGGGGGCGGGCAATGAGCAGTTCTTC. The rearrangement links TRBV24-1 to TRBJ2-1, with 9 bases matching TRBD1. V gave up 3 bases and J gave up 6 bases; unmatched junction bases: 5. The CDR3 runs 15 residues. Per the germline V gene, CDR1 is KGHDR and CDR2 is SFDVKD.

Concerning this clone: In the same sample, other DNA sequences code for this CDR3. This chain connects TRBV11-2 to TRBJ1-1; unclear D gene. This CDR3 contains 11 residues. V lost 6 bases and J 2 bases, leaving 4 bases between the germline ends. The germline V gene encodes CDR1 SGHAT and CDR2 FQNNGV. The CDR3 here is CASSSNTEAFF. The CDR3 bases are TGTGCCAGCAGTTCCAACACTGAAGCTTTCTTT.

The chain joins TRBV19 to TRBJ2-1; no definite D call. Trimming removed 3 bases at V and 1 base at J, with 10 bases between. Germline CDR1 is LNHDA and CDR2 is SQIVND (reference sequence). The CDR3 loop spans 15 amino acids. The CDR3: CASSIASSSYNEQFF. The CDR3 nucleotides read TGTGCCAGTAGTATCGCCAGTTCATCCTACAATGAGCAGTTCTTC.

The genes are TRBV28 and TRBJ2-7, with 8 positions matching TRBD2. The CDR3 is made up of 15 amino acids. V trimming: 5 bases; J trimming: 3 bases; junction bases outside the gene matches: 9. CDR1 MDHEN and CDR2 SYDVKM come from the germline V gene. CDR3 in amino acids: CASSPPGRGGYEQYF. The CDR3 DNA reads TGTGCCAGCAGTCCCCCAGGCCGGGGGGGCTACGAGCAGTACTTC.

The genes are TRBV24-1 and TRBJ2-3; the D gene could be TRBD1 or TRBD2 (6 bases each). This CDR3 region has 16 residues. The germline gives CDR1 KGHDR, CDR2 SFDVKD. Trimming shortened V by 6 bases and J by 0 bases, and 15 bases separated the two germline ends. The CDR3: CATSNSWGASTDTQYF. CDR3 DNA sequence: TGTGCCACCAGTAATTCGTGGGGGGCTAGCACAGATACGCAGTATTTT.

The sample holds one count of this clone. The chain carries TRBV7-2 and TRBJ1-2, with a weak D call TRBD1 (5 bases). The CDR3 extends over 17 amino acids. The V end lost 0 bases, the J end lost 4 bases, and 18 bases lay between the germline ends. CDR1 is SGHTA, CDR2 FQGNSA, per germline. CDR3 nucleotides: TGTGCCAGCAGCTTAGCGGGTGGCCAGGGAAGTAGCTATGGCTACACCTTC. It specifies CASSLAGGQGSSYGYTF. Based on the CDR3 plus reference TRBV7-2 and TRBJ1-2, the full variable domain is GAGVSQSPSNKVTEKGKDVELRCDPISGHTALYWYRQSLGQGLEFLIYFQGNSAPDKSGLPSDRFSAERTGGSVSTLTIQRTQQEDSAVYLCASSLAGGQGSSYGYTFGSGTRLTVV.

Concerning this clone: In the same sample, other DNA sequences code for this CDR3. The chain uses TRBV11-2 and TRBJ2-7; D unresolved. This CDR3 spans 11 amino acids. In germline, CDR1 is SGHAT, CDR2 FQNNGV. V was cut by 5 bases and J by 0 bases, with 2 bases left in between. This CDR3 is CASSASYEQYF. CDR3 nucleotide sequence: TGTGCCAGCAGCGCCTCCTACGAGCAGTACTTC.

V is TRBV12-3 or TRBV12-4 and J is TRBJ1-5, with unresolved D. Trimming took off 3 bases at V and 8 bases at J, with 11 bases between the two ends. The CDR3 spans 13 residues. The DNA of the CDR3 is TGTGCCAGCAGTTTGGATGAATCAGAGCCCCAGCATTTT. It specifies CASSLDESEPQHF.

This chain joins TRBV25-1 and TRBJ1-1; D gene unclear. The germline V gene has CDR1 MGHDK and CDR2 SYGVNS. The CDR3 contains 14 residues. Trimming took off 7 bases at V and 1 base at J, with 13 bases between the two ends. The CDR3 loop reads CASNPLTGNTEAFF. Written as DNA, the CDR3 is TGTGCCAGCAACCCTCTAACCGGGAACACTGAAGCTTTCTTT.

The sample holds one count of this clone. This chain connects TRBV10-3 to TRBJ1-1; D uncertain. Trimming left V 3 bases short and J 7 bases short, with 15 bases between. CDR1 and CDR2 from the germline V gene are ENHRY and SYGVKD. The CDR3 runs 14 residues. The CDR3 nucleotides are TGTGCCATCAGTGATGGTGGCGGACCAGGTGAAGCTTTCTTT. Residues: CAISDGGGPGEAFF.

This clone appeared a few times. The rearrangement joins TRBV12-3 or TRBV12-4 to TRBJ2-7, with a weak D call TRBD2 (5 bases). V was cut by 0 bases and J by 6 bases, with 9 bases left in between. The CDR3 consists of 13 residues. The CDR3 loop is CASSLAGEREQYF. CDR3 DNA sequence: TGTGCCAGCAGTTTAGCGGGAGAGCGCGAGCAGTACTTC.

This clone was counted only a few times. The CDR3 DNA reads TGCGCCAGCAGCCCGCTAGCGGGGGGGCCGTACGAGCAGTACTTC. This sequence encodes CASSPLAGGPYEQYF. V usage is TRBV4-1 and J usage is TRBJ2-7, with 12 bases fitting TRBD2. J was trimmed by 4 bases and V by 4 bases; bases with no gene match: 5. Germline V gene data show CDR1 as MGHRA and CDR2 as YSYEKL. The CDR3 runs 15 residues.

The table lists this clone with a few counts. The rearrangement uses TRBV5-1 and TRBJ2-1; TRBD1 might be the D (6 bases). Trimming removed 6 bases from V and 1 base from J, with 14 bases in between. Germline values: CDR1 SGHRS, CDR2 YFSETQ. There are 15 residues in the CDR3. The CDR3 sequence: CASTQDRPSYNEQFF. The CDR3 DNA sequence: TGCGCCAGCACCCAGGACAGACCGTCCTACAATGAGCAGTTCTTC.

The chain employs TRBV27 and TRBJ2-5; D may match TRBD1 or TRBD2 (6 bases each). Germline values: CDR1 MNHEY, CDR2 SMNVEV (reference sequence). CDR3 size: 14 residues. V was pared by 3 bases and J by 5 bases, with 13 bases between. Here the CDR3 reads CASSFWGAGETQYF. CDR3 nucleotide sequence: TGTGCCAGCAGTTTCTGGGGGGCGGGGGAGACCCAGTACTTC.

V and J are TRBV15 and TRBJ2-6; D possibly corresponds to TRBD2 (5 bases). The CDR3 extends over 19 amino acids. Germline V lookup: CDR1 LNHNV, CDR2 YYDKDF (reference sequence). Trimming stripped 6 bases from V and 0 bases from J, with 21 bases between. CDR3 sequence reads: CATRVPGMVMSSGANVLTF. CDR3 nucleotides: TGTGCCACCAGAGTTCCGGGAATGGTGATGAGCTCTGGGGCCAACGTCCTGACTTTC.

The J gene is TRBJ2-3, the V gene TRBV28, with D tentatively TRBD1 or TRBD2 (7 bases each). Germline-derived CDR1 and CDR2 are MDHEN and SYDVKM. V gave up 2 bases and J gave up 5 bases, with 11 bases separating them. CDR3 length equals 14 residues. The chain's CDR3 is CASSLAGGGDTQYF. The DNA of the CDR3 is TGTGCCAGCAGTTTAGCAGGGGGGGGAGATACGCAGTATTTT.

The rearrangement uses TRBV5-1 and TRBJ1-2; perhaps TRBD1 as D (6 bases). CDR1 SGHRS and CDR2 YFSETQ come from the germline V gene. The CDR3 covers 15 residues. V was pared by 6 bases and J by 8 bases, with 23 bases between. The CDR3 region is CASNGDGQLPPGYTF. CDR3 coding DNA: TGCGCCAGCAACGGAGACGGACAGTTGCCCCCCGGCTACACCTTC.

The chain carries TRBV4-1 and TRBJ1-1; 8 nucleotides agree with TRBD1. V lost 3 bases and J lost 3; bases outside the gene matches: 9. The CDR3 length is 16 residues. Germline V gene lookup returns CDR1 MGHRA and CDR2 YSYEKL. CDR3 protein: CASSHGQGLKDTEAFF. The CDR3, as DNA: TGCGCCAGCAGCCATGGACAGGGTTTAAAGGACACTGAAGCTTTCTTT.

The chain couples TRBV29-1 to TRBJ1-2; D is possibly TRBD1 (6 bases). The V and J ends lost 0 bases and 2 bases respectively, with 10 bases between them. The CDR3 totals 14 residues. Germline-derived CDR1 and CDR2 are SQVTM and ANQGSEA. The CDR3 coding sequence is TGCAGCGTTGAAGATAGGGGACAAAACTATGGCTACACCTTC. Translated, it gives CSVEDRGQNYGYTF.

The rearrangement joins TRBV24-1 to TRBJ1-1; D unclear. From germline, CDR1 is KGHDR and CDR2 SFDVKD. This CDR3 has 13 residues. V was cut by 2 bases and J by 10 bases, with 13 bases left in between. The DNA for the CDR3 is TGTGCCACCAGTGATTCAACCTCGCGGGGAGCTTTCTTT. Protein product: CATSDSTSRGAFF.

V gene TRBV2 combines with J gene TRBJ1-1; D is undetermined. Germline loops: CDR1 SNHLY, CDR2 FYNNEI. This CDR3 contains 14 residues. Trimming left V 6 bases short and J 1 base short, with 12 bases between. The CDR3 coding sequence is TGTGCCAGCAGAACCAGGCGCGGGAACACTGAAGCTTTCTTT. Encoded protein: CASRTRRGNTEAFF.

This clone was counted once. This CDR3 is CASSLGTSGAAGGNTGELFF. In nucleotides, the CDR3 is TGCGCCAGCAGCCTAGGGACTAGCGGGGCGGCTGGAGGGAACACCGGGGAGCTGTTTTTT. This chain connects TRBV5-1 to TRBJ2-2; 13 bases align to TRBD2. The CDR3 is 20 residues long. The V gene's germline CDR1 is SGHRS and CDR2 YFSETQ. V shed 4 bases, J shed 1 base, and the junction held 13 bases outside the gene matches. Based on the CDR3 plus reference TRBV5-1 and TRBJ2-2, the full variable domain is KAGVTQTPRYLIKTRGQQVTLSCSPISGHRSVSWYQQTPGQGLQFLFEYFSETQRNKGNFPGRFSGRQFSNSRSEMNVSTLELGDSALYLCASSLGTSGAAGGNTGELFFGEGSRLTVL.

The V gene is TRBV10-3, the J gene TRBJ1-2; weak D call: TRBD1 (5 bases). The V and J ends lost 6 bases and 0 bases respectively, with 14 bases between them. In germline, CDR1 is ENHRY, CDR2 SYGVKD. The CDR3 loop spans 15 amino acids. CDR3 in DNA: TGTGCCATCAGCGAGGGCCCGGGGGCTAACTATGGCTACACCTTC. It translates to CAISEGPGANYGYTF.

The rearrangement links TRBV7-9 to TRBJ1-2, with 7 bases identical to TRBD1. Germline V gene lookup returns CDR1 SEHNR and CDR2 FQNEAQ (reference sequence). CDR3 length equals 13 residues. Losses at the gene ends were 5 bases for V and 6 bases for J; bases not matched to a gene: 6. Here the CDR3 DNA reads TGTGCCAGCAGCGGTACAGGGGTTGATGGCTACACCTTC. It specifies CASSGTGVDGYTF. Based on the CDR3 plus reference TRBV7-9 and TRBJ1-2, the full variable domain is DTGVSQNPRHKITKRGQNVTFRCDPISEHNRLYWYRQTLGQGPEFLTYFQNEAQLEKSRLLSDRFSAERPKGSFSTLEIQRTEQGDSAMYLCASSGTGVDGYTFGSGTRLTVV.

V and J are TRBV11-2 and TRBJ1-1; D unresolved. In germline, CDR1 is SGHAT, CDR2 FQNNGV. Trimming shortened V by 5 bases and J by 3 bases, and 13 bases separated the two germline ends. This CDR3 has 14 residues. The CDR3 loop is CASSLQSAYTEAFF. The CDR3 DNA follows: TGTGCCAGCAGCCTCCAGAGTGCATACACTGAAGCTTTCTTT.

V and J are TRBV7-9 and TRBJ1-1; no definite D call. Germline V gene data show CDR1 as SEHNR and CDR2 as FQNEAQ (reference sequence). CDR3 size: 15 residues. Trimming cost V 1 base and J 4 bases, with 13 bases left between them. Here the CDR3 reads CASSLGSSGSTEAFF. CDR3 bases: TGTGCCAGCAGCTTAGGTTCCAGCGGATCCACTGAAGCTTTCTTT.